The sequence of this T cell receptor (beta chain) was determined in a study of T cells in Graves' hyperthyroidism and ophthalmopathy (dated by TCRdb to about 2019). About the full investigation: Peripheral blood samples were taken at the time of initial diagnosis, prior to any treatment. Following sampling, methimazole starting at 30 mg daily was given to hyperthyroidism patients, and high-dose intravenous methylprednisolone was given to ophthalmopathy patients. To identify TCR V-J signatures that set the groups apart, the researchers used a discovery cohort of about a hundred patients, made up of 43 with Graves' ophthalmopathy and around 58 with stable Graves' hyperthyroidism. The paper reports TCR Vbeta CDR3 sequencing of 135 peripheral blood samples: around 45 ophthalmopathy, under 80 hyperthyroidism and roughly 17 progressor patients. In about six Graves' hyperthyroidism patients, the study also compared T-cell repertoires from thyroid tissue with T-cell repertoires from blood. The roughly 91 discovery patients were randomly split 7:3 into training and test sets. An independent validation cohort of under 20 hyperthyroidism patients and 17 patients who later progressed to ophthalmopathy tested prospective prediction of ophthalmopathy.

Paper-wide results and their limitations: A model built on a 13 V-J signature distinguished ophthalmopathy from stable hyperthyroidism, reaching about 88% sensitivity and about 81% specificity in cross-validation and 80%/75% in testing. Most expanded thyroid clonotypes (frequency above 0.001) were also detected in blood, a finding suggesting that blood repertoires may reflect thyroid immune responses. During validation, the model predicted progression to ophthalmopathy a median of around six months ahead of onset, with approximately 70% sensitivity and around 73% specificity. Sample size was not statistically predetermined, and blinding of investigators to group allocation was not performed.

The TCR beta CDR3 regions were amplified from RNA transcripts. For the first round of RT-PCR on the TCR CDR3, the HTBI primer set was used together with the Qiagen OneStep RT-PCR kit. Libraries were constructed in a second round of multiplex PCR, after which size selection and purification were performed. Paired-end sequencing of the libraries was performed with 100 bp reads on an Illumina HiSeq2000. On the study's bioinformatics: SOAPnuke was used to process the raw data, removing reads that contained adapters or uncalled bases, had a mean Phred below 15, or lacked an exact match to the constant primer or identifier. High-quality paired reads were merged using COPE v1.2.5, and each unique nucleotide sequence was defined as a clonotype. Clonotypes were aligned to IMGT TRBV, TRBD and TRBJ reference segments using MiTCR v1.1. Analysis was restricted to V-J combinations with a frequency above 0.0001, which covered approximately 99% of repertoires. The TCS score was defined as the ratio of F50 (clonal expansion) to E x V (chaos), calculated using BLOSUM62-based TCRdist between CDR3 peptides within each V-J. Welch's t-statistics and random forest reduced some 510 V-J features to 13, which were used in a naive Bayes classifier (R e1071). TCRdb reprocessing: public reads trimmed at Q25 with fastp, clones called with MiXCR, in-frame beta chains kept. When rows share a CDR3 protein, they turn into one entry using the most common DNA and genes. TCRdb's processing, not the study's, gives the V and J calls here. The sample contains hundreds of thousands of distinct CDR3 sequences, around 22% of them found a single time. The top ten hold about 10% of the sample.

In its sample, this clonotype was seen many times. Its recognized antigen is unknown. Base quality data are lacking; no much larger clone is found one base away. Moderately to severely active disease, a Clinical Activity Score of at least 3, a NOSPECS grade of at least 4, and a duration under 3 months were present in ophthalmopathy patients. Exclusion was applied to patients with uncontrolled infections, other autoimmune diseases, pregnancy or lactation. Diagnoses were established on the basis of clinical symptoms, serum thyroxine and TRAb, thyroid ultrasound, and orbital computed tomography. PBMCs were isolated from roughly 10 ml of fresh peripheral blood by Ficoll-Paque density gradient centrifugation. Total RNA was extracted using Trizol reagent, and RNA quality was assessed on an Agilent 2100 Bioanalyzer. Sequences were obtained from blood. This TCR was sampled from a woman in her 30s with Graves' ophthalmopathy.

The CDR3 amino acid sequence is: CASSRSEGGQETQYF. The bases are TGTGCCAGCAGCCGCTCGGAGGGGGGTCAAGAGACCCAGTACTTC. Recombination joined TRBV7-2 with TRBJ2-5; the D gene could be either TRBD1 or TRBD2, each agreeing at 6 bases. The CDR3 runs 15 amino acids, cysteine and phenylalanine included. Kept here is only the CDR3 DNA, which spans 45 bases and is read in frame from base 1. According to the germline V gene, CDR1 reads SGHTA and CDR2 reads FQGNSA. The junction carries 15 bases between V and J, which are trimmed by 5 bases and 2 bases respectively.